These 8 T cell receptor beta chains share one sample of origin, sequenced in a study of CD8 T cells in Susac syndrome. Reverse transcription used about 0.45 to 1 ug RNA and random hexamers. Each CDR3 protein gets one entry after TCRdb re-called the immunoSEQ multiplex PCR reads with MiXCR. This sample has approximately 120,000 distinct CDR3 sequences, with around 93% found just once. The sample comprised CD8+ T cells from PBMCs. Source of these receptors: a human donor in good health.

This clonotype appeared a single time. The chain recombines TRBV7-3 with TRBJ2-2; 10 bases align to TRBD1. This CDR3 is 18 amino acids long. CDR1 and CDR2 from the germline V gene are SGHTA and FQGTGA. Losses at the gene ends were 5 bases for V and 2 bases for J; bases not matched to a gene: 11. The CDR3 is CASSRQGAIGYNTGELFF. The CDR3 bases are TGTGCCAGCAGCCGACAGGGGGCGATTGGATATAACACCGGGGAGCTGTTTTTT.

This chain links TRBV7-2 with TRBJ1-1; possible D gene TRBD1, 6 bases. V was cut by 0 bases and J by 4 bases, with 18 bases left in between. Germline V lookup: CDR1 SGHTA, CDR2 FQGNSA. CDR3 length equals 17 residues. CDR3 bases: TGTGCCAGCAGCTTAGCATCTGGGGCTCGGGGGCTCACTGAAGCTTTCTTT. Amino acids: CASSLASGARGLTEAFF.

The V gene is TRBV10-3, the J gene TRBJ1-5; D gene unclear. Germline V gene data show CDR1 as ENHRY and CDR2 as SYGVKD. Trimming left V 8 bases short and J 5 bases short, with 13 bases between. This CDR3 region has 13 residues. This CDR3 is CAIVEYIDQPQHF. The CDR3 nucleotides read TGTGCCATCGTCGAGTATATTGATCAGCCCCAGCATTTT.

The rearrangement links TRBV19 to TRBJ2-7; TRBD2 matches at 8 bases. Germline assignment: CDR1 LNHDA and CDR2 SQIVND (reference sequence). Trimming removed 3 bases from V and 2 bases from J; junction bases left unmatched: 3. The CDR3 length is 14 residues. CDR3 sequence: CASSIQRGTYEQYF. The CDR3 coding sequence is TGTGCCAGTAGTATCCAGCGGGGGACCTACGAGCAGTACTTC.

This rearrangement joins TRBV5-1 to TRBJ1-1; the D gene is possibly TRBD1 (5 bases). From germline, CDR1 is SGHRS and CDR2 YFSETQ. The CDR3 has 14 amino acids. V shed 4 bases and J shed 4 bases, with 14 bases lying between them. The CDR3 bases are TGCGCCAGCAGCCCCGTGGCGACAGTCACTGAAGCTTTCTTT. Residues: CASSPVATVTEAFF.

The chain recombines TRBV2 with TRBJ2-1; 9 bases align to TRBD1. V gave up 9 bases and J gave up 8 bases; unmatched junction bases: 11. CDR3 size: 14 residues. CDR1 is SNHLY, CDR2 FYNNEI, per germline. The CDR3 loop reads CASPSDRGRHEQFF. DNA for the CDR3: TGTGCCAGTCCGTCGGACAGGGGAAGGCATGAGCAGTTCTTC. Full variable domain (missing parts from reference TRBV2 and TRBJ2-1): EPEVTQTPSHQVTQMGQEVILRCVPISNHLYFYWYRQILGQKVEFLVSFYNNEISEKSEIFDDQFSVERPDGSNFTLKIRSTKLEDSAMYFCASPSDRGRHEQFFGPGTRLTVL.

The rearrangement joins TRBV6-5 to TRBJ2-1; D might be TRBD1 or TRBD2, each matching 5 bases. Germline V gene data show CDR1 as MNHEY and CDR2 as SVGAGI. The CDR3 consists of 15 residues. Trimming pared 6 bases from V and 2 bases from J, leaving 14 bases between. CDR3 in DNA: TGTGCCAGCAGCTCGGGGCCCCCCGCCTACAATGAGCAGTTCTTC. Translated, it gives CASSSGPPAYNEQFF.

This rearrangement joins TRBV7-3 to TRBJ1-1; D ambiguous. CDR1 is SGHTA and CDR2 is FQGTGA in the germline V gene. The ends were cut back, 0 bases at V and 0 bases at J, with 8 bases in the middle. The CDR3 has 15 residues. The CDR3 spells CASSLTGLMNTEAFF. DNA for the CDR3: TGTGCCAGCAGCTTAACGGGCCTTATGAACACTGAAGCTTTCTTT. The variable domain in full, completed from reference TRBV7-3 and TRBJ1-1, reads GAGVSQTPSNKVTEKGKYVELRCDPISGHTALYWYRQSLGQGPEFLIYFQGTGAADDSGLPNDRFFAVRPEGSVSTLKIQRTERGDSAVYLCASSLTGLMNTEAFFGQGTRLTVV.